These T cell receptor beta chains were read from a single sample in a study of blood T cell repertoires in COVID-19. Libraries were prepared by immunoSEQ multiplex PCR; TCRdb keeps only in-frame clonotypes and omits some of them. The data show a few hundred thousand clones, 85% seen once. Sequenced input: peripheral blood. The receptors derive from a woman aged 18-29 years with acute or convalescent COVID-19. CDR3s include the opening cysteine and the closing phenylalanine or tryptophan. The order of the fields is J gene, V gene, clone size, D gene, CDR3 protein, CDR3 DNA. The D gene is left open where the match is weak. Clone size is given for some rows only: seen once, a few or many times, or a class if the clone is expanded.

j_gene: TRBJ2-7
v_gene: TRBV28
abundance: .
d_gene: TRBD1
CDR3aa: CASRVTGGQSYEQYF
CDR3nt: TGTGCCAGCAGGGTAACAGGGGGACAGTCCTACGAGCAGTACTTC

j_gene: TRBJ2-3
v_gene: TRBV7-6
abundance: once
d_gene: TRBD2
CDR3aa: CASSLALWREDTDTQYF
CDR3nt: TGTGCCAGCAGCTTAGCGCTCTGGCGGGAGGACACAGATACGCAGTATTTT

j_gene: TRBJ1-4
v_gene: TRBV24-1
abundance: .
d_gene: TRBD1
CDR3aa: CATSDSSTGDNEKLFF
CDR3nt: TGTGCCACCAGTGATTCTTCGACAGGGGATAATGAAAAACTGTTTTTT

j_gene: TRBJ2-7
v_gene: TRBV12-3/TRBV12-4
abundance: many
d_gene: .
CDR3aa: CASSQLQGYEQYF
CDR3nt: TGTGCCAGCAGCCAATTACAGGGCTACGAGCAGTACTTC

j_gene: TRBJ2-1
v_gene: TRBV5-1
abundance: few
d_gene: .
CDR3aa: CASSLVTSNEQFF
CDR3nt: TGCGCCAGCAGCTTGGTAACTAGCAATGAGCAGTTCTTC

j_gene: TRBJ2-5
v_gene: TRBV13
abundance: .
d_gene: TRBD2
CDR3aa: CASSFFVSGGAETQYF
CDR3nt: TGTGCCAGCAGCTTCTTCGTAAGCGGGGGGGCAGAGACCCAGTACTTC

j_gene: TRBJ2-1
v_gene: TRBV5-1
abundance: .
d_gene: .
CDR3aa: CASSFPGDPPNEQFF
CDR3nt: TGCGCCAGCAGCTTCCCGGGGGACCCGCCCAATGAGCAGTTCTTC

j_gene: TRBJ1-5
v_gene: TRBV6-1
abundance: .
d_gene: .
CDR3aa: CASSEGGDSNQPQHF
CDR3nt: TGTGCCAGCAGTGAGGGGGGAGATAGCAATCAGCCCCAGCATTTT

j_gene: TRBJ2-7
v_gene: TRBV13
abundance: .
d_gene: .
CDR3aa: CASSPNGQTYEQYF
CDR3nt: TGTGCCAGCAGCCCCAACGGACAGACTTACGAGCAGTACTTC

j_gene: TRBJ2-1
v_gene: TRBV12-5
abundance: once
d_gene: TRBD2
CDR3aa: CASGPGLADNEQFF
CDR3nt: TGTGCTAGTGGTCCGGGACTAGCGGACAATGAGCAGTTCTTC

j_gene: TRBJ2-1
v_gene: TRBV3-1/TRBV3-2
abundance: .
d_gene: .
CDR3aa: CASSHQQAGRYNEQFF
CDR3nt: TGTGCCAGCAGCCATCAGCAGGCGGGGCGCTACAATGAGCAGTTCTTC

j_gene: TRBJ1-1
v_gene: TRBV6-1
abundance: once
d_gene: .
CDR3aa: CASTDLGVSGNTEAFF
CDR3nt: TGTGCCAGCACTGACCTGGGGGTTAGCGGAAACACTGAAGCTTTCTTT

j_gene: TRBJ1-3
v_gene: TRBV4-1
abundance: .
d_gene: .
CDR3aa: CASSSRTTRSGNTIYF
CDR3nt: TGCGCCAGCAGCTCGAGGACAACCCGCTCTGGAAACACCATATATTTT

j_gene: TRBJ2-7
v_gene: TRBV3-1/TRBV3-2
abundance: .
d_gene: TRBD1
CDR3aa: CASSSSDRGHYEQYF
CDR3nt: TGTGCCAGCAGCTCGTCCGACAGGGGGCACTACGAGCAGTACTTC

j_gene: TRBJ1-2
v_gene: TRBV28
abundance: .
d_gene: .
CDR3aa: CASRLQGRGYTF
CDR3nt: TGTGCCAGCAGACTACAGGGTCGGGGCTACACCTTC

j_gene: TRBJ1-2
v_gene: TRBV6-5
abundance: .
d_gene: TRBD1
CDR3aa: CASRRDRKDYGYTF
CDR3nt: TGTGCCAGCAGGAGGGACAGAAAGGACTATGGCTACACCTTC

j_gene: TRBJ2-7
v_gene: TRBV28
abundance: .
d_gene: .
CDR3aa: CASSLRERLAYEQYF
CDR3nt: TGTGCCAGCAGTTTAAGGGAGCGCTTGGCCTACGAGCAGTACTTC

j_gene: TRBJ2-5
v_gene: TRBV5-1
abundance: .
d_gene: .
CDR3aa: CASSSSLETQYF
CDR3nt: TGCGCCAGCAGCTCCTCCCTCGAGACCCAGTACTTC

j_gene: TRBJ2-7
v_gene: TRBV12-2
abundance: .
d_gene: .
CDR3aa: CASRLGPFLAGPYEQYF
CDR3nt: TGTGCAAGTCGCTTAGGCCCCTTCCTAGCGGGACCTTACGAGCAGTACTTC

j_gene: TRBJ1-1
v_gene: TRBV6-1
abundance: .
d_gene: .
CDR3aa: CASRVSTGNTEAFF
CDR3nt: TGTGCCAGCAGGGTTAGCACAGGGAACACTGAAGCTTTCTTT

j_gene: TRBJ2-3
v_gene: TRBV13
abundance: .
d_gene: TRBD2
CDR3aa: CASRTSGSTDTQYF
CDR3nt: TGTGCCAGCAGGACTAGCGGGAGCACAGATACGCAGTATTTT

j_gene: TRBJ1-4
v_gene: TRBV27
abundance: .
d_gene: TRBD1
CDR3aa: CASSMDRGDEKLFF
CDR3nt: TGTGCCAGCAGTATGGACAGGGGGGACGAAAAACTGTTTTTT

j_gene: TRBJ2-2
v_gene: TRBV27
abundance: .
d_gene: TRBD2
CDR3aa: CASSSLLAGGNTGELFF
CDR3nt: TGTGCCAGCAGTTCCCTCCTAGCGGGAGGGAACACCGGGGAGCTGTTTTTT

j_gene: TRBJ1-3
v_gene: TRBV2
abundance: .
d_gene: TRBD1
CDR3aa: CASRAGTGDENTIYF
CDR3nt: TGTGCCAGCAGAGCCGGGACAGGGGATGAAAACACCATATATTTT

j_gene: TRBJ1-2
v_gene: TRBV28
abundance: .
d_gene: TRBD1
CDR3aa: CASSPGTEAYGYTF
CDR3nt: TGTGCCAGCAGTCCCGGGACAGAGGCCTATGGCTACACCTTC

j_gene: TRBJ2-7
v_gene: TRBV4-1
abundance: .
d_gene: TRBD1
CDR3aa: CASSQVHGDRAYEQYF
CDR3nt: TGCGCCAGCAGCCAAGTTCATGGAGACAGGGCCTACGAGCAGTACTTC

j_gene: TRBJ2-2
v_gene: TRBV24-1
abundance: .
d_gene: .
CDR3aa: CATSPTTATGELFF
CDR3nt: TGTGCCACCAGCCCCACGACAGCAACCGGGGAGCTGTTTTTT

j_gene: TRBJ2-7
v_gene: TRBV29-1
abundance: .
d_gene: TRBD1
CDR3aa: CSVEVGQGARYEQYF
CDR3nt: TGCAGCGTTGAAGTTGGACAGGGGGCGCGGTACGAGCAGTACTTC

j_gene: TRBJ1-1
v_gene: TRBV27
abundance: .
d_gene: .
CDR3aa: CASSQSDDRNTEAFF
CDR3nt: TGTGCCAGCAGCCAATCGGATGACAGGAACACTGAAGCTTTCTTT

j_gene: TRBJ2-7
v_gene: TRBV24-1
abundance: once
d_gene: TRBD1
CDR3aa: CATSDCDRGHRFETEQYF
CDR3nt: TGTGCCACCAGTGATTGTGACAGGGGGCACCGTTTCGAGACCGAGCAGTACTTC

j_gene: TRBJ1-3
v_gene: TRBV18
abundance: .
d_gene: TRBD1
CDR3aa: CASSLGQSSGNTIYF
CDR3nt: TGTGCCAGCTCCCTGGGACAGAGCTCTGGAAACACCATATATTTT

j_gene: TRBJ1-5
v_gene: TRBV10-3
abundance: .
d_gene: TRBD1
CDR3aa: CAISESRDRGNQPQHF
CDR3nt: TGTGCCATCAGTGAATCGAGGGACAGGGGGAATCAGCCCCAGCATTTT

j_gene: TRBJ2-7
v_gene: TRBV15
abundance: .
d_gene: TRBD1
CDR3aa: CATSSYDPGQGSYEQYF
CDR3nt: TGTGCCACCAGCAGTTACGACCCGGGACAGGGCTCCTACGAGCAGTACTTC

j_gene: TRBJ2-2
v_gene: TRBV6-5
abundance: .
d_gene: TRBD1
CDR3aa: CASSWDRGSNTGELFF
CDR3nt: TGTGCCAGCAGTTGGGACAGGGGTTCGAACACCGGGGAGCTGTTTTTT

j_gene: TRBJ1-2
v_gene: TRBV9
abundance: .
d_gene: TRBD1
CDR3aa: CASSRRQGEYGYTF
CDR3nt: TGTGCCAGCAGCAGAAGACAGGGAGAGTATGGCTACACCTTC

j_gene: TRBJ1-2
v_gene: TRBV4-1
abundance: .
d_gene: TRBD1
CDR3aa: CASSRPQGRNYGYTF
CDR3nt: TGCGCCAGCAGCCGCCCACAGGGGCGGAACTATGGCTACACCTTC

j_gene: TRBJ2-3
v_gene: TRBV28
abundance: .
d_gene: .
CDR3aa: CASSLVGLLTDTQYF
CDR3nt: TGTGCCAGCAGTTTAGTTGGACTCCTCACAGATACGCAGTATTTT

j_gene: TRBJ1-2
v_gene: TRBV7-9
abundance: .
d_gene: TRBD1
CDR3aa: CASSVEGAGYGYTF
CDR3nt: TGTGCCAGCAGCGTCGAGGGGGCTGGCTATGGCTACACCTTC

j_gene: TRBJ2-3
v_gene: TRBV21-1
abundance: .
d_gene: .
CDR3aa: CASSKKKGLAACTDTQYF
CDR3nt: TGTGCCAGCAGCAAAAAGAAGGGACTAGCGGCTTGCACAGATACGCAGTATTTT

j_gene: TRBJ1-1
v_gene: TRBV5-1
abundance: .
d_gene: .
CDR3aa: CASSFVQGVGNTEAFF
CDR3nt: TGCGCCAGCAGCTTCGTACAAGGGGTGGGGAACACTGAAGCTTTCTTT

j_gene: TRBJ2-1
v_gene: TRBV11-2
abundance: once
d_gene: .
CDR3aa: CASSLVRESDNEQFF
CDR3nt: TGTGCCAGCAGCTTAGTACGGGAGTCCGACAATGAGCAGTTCTTC

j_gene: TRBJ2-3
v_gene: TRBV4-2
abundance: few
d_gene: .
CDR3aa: CASSQLLLTDTQYF
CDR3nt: TGTGCCAGCAGCCAACTTCTCCTCACAGATACGCAGTATTTT

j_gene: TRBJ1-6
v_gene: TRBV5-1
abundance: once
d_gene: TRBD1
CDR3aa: CASSEGATDSPLHF
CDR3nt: TGCGCCAGCAGCGAGGGGGCGACGGATTCACCCCTCCACTTT

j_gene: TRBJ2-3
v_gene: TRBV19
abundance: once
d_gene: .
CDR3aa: CASTPTRVWSTDTQYF
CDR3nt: TGTGCCAGTACCCCAACTCGTGTATGGAGCACAGATACGCAGTATTTT